Listed below are T cell receptor beta chains from one sample, sequenced in a study of shared clonotypes between healthy human individuals. The method was immunoSEQ multiplex PCR; TCRdb's version includes in-frame clones alone and lacks a portion of them. The data contain 800,000 to 950,000 clones, about 96% of them singletons. Sequenced material: naive CD8+ T cells sorted from blood. These receptors all come from a man in his thirties or forties in good health. Each CDR3 is given with its conserved first and last residue. D genes are given only for firm matches. Expanded clones are given a class, and other clones once, few, many or no size at all.

J	size	length	D	V	CDR3	DNA
TRBJ2-1	NA	14	NA	TRBV6-5	CASSLASLYNEQFF	TGTGCCAGCAGTTTGGCATCGTTGTACAATGAGCAGTTCTTC
TRBJ2-7	NA	14	NA	TRBV4-1	CASSQERLGYEQYF	TGCGCCAGCAGCCAAGAAAGATTGGGTTACGAGCAGTACTTC
TRBJ2-1	NA	18	TRBD2	TRBV7-9	CASSPSRRTSGRIDEQFF	TGTGCCAGCAGCCCGAGTAGGAGGACTAGCGGGAGGATCGATGAGCAGTTCTTC
TRBJ2-7	once	17	TRBD2	TRBV4-1	CASSQDPPSGIDYEQYF	TGCGCCAGCAGCCAAGATCCACCTAGCGGGATAGACTACGAGCAGTACTTC
TRBJ2-1	NA	15	TRBD2	TRBV28	CASSPLAGGHNEQFF	TGTGCCAGCAGCCCACTAGCGGGAGGCCACAATGAGCAGTTCTTC
TRBJ2-1	NA	15	TRBD2	TRBV7-9	CASGLWTSEDNEQFF	TGTGCCAGCGGACTCTGGACTAGCGAGGACAATGAGCAGTTCTTC
TRBJ1-1	NA	14	NA	TRBV7-9	CASSPPGRNTEAFF	TGTGCCAGCAGCCCCCCGGGGCGAAACACTGAAGCTTTCTTT
TRBJ1-5	NA	14	NA	TRBV11-2	CASSLMVPGQPQHF	TGTGCCAGCAGCCTGATGGTGCCGGGCCAGCCCCAGCATTTT
TRBJ2-1	NA	14	TRBD1	TRBV28	CASSPGQGRDEQFF	TGTGCCAGCAGCCCGGGACAGGGGCGAGATGAGCAGTTCTTC
TRBJ1-2	NA	12	NA	TRBV29-1	CSEGSRNYGYTF	TGCAGCGAAGGAAGTCGGAACTATGGCTACACCTTC
TRBJ2-7	NA	15	NA	TRBV29-1	CSAQVVAAFSYEQYF	TGCAGCGCCCAGGTCGTAGCGGCCTTCTCCTACGAGCAGTACTTC
TRBJ2-4	NA	16	NA	TRBV28	CASSLLAELAKNIQYF	TGTGCCAGCAGTTTATTAGCGGAACTAGCCAAAAACATTCAGTACTTC
TRBJ2-7	NA	16	NA	TRBV7-2	CASSLDLPTSSYEQYF	TGTGCCAGCAGCTTAGATTTGCCGACTAGCTCCTACGAGCAGTACTTC
TRBJ2-7	few	15	TRBD2	TRBV10-3	CAISGASGNSYEQYF	TGTGCCATCAGTGGGGCTAGCGGGAACTCCTACGAGCAGTACTTC
TRBJ2-7	NA	15	NA	TRBV19	CASSPPPPTDYEQYF	TGTGCCAGTAGTCCGCCCCCACCGACGGACTACGAGCAGTACTTC
TRBJ2-3	NA	17	NA	TRBV14	CASSQDGTQVLWDTQYF	TGTGCCAGCAGCCAAGACGGGACCCAGGTTTTATGGGATACGCAGTATTTT
TRBJ2-2	NA	16	TRBD2	TRBV14	CASSQTSGRALRELFF	TGTGCCAGCAGCCAGACTAGCGGGAGGGCCTTGCGGGAGCTGTTTTTT
TRBJ1-2	NA	13	NA	TRBV7-9	CASSLGTNYGYTF	TGTGCCAGCAGCTTAGGTACTAACTATGGCTACACCTTC
TRBJ1-5	once	16	TRBD1	TRBV28	CASSLFPGQGNQPQHF	TGTGCCAGCAGTTTATTTCCAGGACAGGGCAATCAGCCCCAGCATTTT
TRBJ2-3	NA	15	NA	TRBV11-2	CASSPTGILLKGQYF	TGTGCCAGCAGCCCAACAGGGATACTTCTGAAAGGGCAGTATTTT
TRBJ1-1	NA	13	NA	TRBV18	CASSQGPGTEAFF	TGTGCCAGCTCACAGGGGCCCGGGACTGAAGCTTTCTTT
TRBJ2-7	NA	12	NA	TRBV28	CASSQVNYEQYF	TGTGCCAGCAGCCAGGTGAACTACGAGCAGTACTTC
TRBJ2-3	NA	17	TRBD2	TRBV11-2	CASSLDLERGPTDTQYF	TGTGCCAGCAGCTTAGACTTGGAGCGGGGCCCCACAGATACGCAGTATTTT